This TCR beta chain was recorded in a study of beta chain features in type 1 diabetes. Across the whole study: Taken together, all samples contributed roughly 100 million examined sorted cells.

All of the isolated RNA was reverse transcribed, so expressed TCRB transcripts were sequenced. The study sequenced naive, central memory and regulatory T cell samples to an average of about 3.5 million reads. The repertoire was sequenced with immunoSEQ multiplex PCR; TCRdb's copy has only in-frame clones and lacks some. The sample contains about 320,000 clones, 13% to 15% of which appear only once. Central memory, naive, regulatory and stem cell-like memory CD4+ cells were sorted by CD45RO/CCR7/CD25/CD127/CD95/CD27. The purity of all sorted populations exceeded 95%. This CDR3 has 15 residues. V was clipped by 4 bases and J by 7 bases; unmatched bases: 8. The germline gives CDR1 SGHRS, CDR2 YFSETQ.

This TCR was recovered from a man aged 25 to 40 in good health. V and J are TRBV5-1 and TRBJ1-6; 7 bases line up with TRBD1. Input material: central memory CD4+ T cells from blood. CDR3 bases: TGCGCCAGCAGCCCGACAGGGAAAGAGAATTCACCCCTCCACTTT. This gives the protein CASSPTGKENSPLHF.